The sequence of this TCR beta chain was determined in a study of blood T cell repertoires in COVID-19. Study background: Samples representing acute and convalescent COVID-19 were sourced from the United States, Italy and Spain. PBMCs, B-cell-depleted T cells, or T cells provided the cDNA or gDNA that made up the material.

Original processing notes: Amplification with reference gene primers provided the estimates of nucleated cell counts. Assay: immunoSEQ multiplex PCR; the TCRdb copy retains only in-frame clones and omits some. Clone size and V and J calls were adopted from that table, with D and trimming inferred from the DNA. The sample records approximately 110,000 clones, roughly 85% being singletons. The CDR3 length is 14 residues. Germline CDR1 and CDR2: SQVTM and ANQGSEA. V trimming: 4 bases; J trimming: 6 bases; junction bases outside the gene matches: 10. The sequence was collected from a woman at least 80 years old with acute or convalescent COVID-19. The rearrangement joins TRBV29-1 to TRBJ1-2; 8 nucleotides align to TRBD1. Input material: peripheral blood. The CDR3, as DNA: TGCAGCGTTGGGGCAGGGGGCGCGACTAATGGCTACACCTTC. Its protein product is CSVGAGGATNGYTF. Filled out from reference TRBV29-1 and TRBJ1-2, the complete variable domain reads SAVISQKPSRDICQRGTSLTIQCQVDSQVTMMFWYRQQPGQSLTLIATANQGSEATYESGFVIDKFPISRPNLTFSTLTVSNMSPEDSSIYLCSVGAGGATNGYTFGSGTRLTVV.